This TCR beta chain was recovered during a study of blood T cell repertoires in COVID-19 (TCRdb year 2020). A note on the overall study: The collaborator samples originated in the United States, Italy and Spain and spanned the acute and convalescent phases of COVID-19. The samples were drawn from two sources: the first 160 participants of the ongoing ImmuneRACE study, and 1,200 or so subjects contributed by 6 global collaborators. Subjects who had been exposed to COVID-19, were actively infected with it, or had recovered from it provided the deeply sampled blood TCRbeta repertoires that made up the dataset. A freely available public database, intended as a resource for researchers studying the immune response to SARS-CoV-2, is where the repertoires were released. The material from the prospective study consisted of cDNA or gDNA derived from T cells, B-cell-depleted T cells, or PBMCs. Where available, HLA class I and class II types were obtained from metadata supplied by the sample provider rather than from assay-based typing. Sample metadata almost always included a de-identified subject ID, COVID-19 status, age in years and sex.

Only a few counts were recorded for this clone. Its antigen target is currently unknown. No qualities accompany the bases; no much larger clone lies one base away. Overall study results and their limits: Clinical and demographic metadata were provided uncurated, with the amount varying by source and participant.

CDR1 LGHDT and CDR2 YNNKEL are derived from the germline V gene (reference sequence). V loses 4 bases of germline sequence and J loses 6 bases, and the interval between the two ends is 12 bases. Taken from cysteine to phenylalanine, the CDR3 has 13 residues. Only the CDR3 DNA is retained, 39 bases long and in frame from the first base. Whole blood was collected in K2EDTA tubes by collaborating institutions according to the institutions' own protocols. For TCRbeta analysis, collaborator samples were shipped as frozen whole blood, as isolated PBMCs, or as DNA extracted from either sample type. The immunoSEQ Assay, a bias-controlled multiplex PCR, was used to amplify TCRbeta CDR3 regions from genomic DNA. In the authors' own workflow: The number of nucleated cells in each sample was estimated from the amplification of reference gene primers within the assay. To quantify the absolute abundance of each unique TCRbeta CDR3 rearrangement, sequence reads were collapsed and filtered. For each sample, productive Simpson clonality was calculated as the square root of Simpson's diversity index over productive rearrangements. TCRdb took over this immuneACCESS table, retaining in-frame rearrangements with V and J assigned. Such tables are incomplete; in checked studies, under half of the missing clones stem from an unresolved V gene, and the remainder is unexplained. The V and J calls and clone size were taken over from that table, and D and trimming were inferred from the DNA. The sample table lists under 250,000 clones, approximately 91% of them with a count of one. The ten largest clones take up 2.5% to 3.5% of the sample.

The receptor was derived from a woman aged 55 to 70 with acute or convalescent COVID-19. The sequencing sample was made of peripheral blood. The rearranged segments are TRBV3-1 (or the pseudogene TRBV3-2) and TRBJ1-2, with an unclear D gene assignment. The DNA sequence is as follows: TGTGCCAGCAGCCCCCGTGTGGGAGATGGCTACACCTTC. This sequence encodes CASSPRVGDGYTF.